This entry concerns a single T cell receptor beta chain. It lacks a known antigen. The sample holds no much larger clone one base away, and base qualities are not on file. The germline ends are 15 bases apart after V is trimmed by 0 bases and J by 3 bases. From the cysteine up to the phenylalanine, the CDR3 has a length of 17 residues. The kept DNA is CDR3 alone, 51 bases in frame from the first base. Per the germline V gene, SGHRS is the CDR1 and YFSETQ is the CDR2. Using immunoSEQ, frozen genomic DNA was subjected to high-throughput TCRbeta CDR3 sequencing, a process that included PCR amplification, mapping, bias correction and internal controls. In the authors' own workflow: Productive rearrangements were retained, and unique TCRbeta sequences were defined by the CDR3 nucleotide sequence together with the V and J gene. Donor-reactive sequences required at least 5-fold expansion in CFSE-low cells versus unstimulated pre-transplant cells and at least 0.01% frequency. To ensure at least 90% detection power, minimum frequency thresholds were set for each subject based on that subject's lowest-template unstimulated sample. Jensen-Shannon divergence between the top 1000 TCRbeta sequences after and before transplant was used to measure repertoire turnover. Two-sided Fisher's exact tests were used to test for changes in how often donor-reactive sequences were detected. TCRdb took over this immuneACCESS table, retaining in-frame rearrangements with V and J assigned. Such tables are incomplete; in checked studies, under half of the missing clones stem from an unresolved V gene, and the remainder is unexplained. The V and J calls and clone size are taken from that table; D and trimming were inferred from the DNA. The sample table contains some 110,000 clones; only one count was recorded for about nine tenths of them. The ten top clones hold roughly 0.83% of the sample.

These data originate in a study of T cell clones after liver transplantation (dated by TCRdb to the late 2010s). Regarding the research as a whole: Samples were obtained from ITN030ST, a randomized trial in which withdrawal of immunosuppression was attempted within 2 years of liver transplantation. Donor-reactive T cell clones were identified by TCRbeta sequencing after a pre-transplant mixed lymphocyte reaction and then tracked in post-transplant blood. As an antigen-independent comparator for donor-reactive sequences, third party-reactive TCRbeta sequences were also identified from pre-transplant MLRs. Of the eight recipients, a few were HCV-positive, while the remaining recipients had been transplanted for non-autoimmune, non-viral indications. The subjects received no induction therapy and were kept on standard immunosuppression until randomization at 12-24 months post-transplant. Tolerance was defined as complete immunosuppression withdrawal for at least one year with no rise in liver enzymes beyond twice the upper limit of normal. Blood samples were collected pre-transplant, pre-randomization before withdrawal, and post-randomization after either full withdrawal or failed withdrawal. A cohort of 8 liver transplant recipients was studied, of whom 3 were classified as tolerant and 5 as non-tolerant.

Unstimulated PBMCs, after thawing, were stained for CD3, CD4 and CD8 and then FACS-sorted into CD3+CD4+ and CD3+CD8+ populations. All 8 studied subjects were randomized to immunosuppression withdrawal. The Qiagen DNeasy Blood and Tissue Kit was used for isolation of genomic DNA. On the study overall, not on this receptor specifically: When repertoire turnover was accounted for, significantly reduced detection of donor-reactive sequences was found in 7 of 8 subjects for CD4 and in 8 of 8 subjects for CD8. The conclusions were preliminary, being limited by small, heterogeneous patient numbers and by non-standardized post-transplant time points. Without allograft tissue specimens, donor-reactive T cells may have migrated into the graft rather than being deleted. Donor-reactive sequences decreased more than third party-reactive sequences, which suggests partial antigen-specific deletion that was not related to withdrawal success. In most of the 8 subjects, regardless of tolerance or HCV status, circulating donor-reactive CD4 TCRbeta sequences dropped significantly post-transplant. In a couple of subjects, low numbers of available donor cells limited the measurable donor-reactive repertoire.

Sequencing was performed on CD4+ T cells from blood, taken 12 months after liver transplant. In this chain, TRBV5-1 is recombined with TRBJ1-4; no D gene call is confident. The source of this sequence is a human patient who received a liver transplant. After a transplant, some T cells may have been passed on by the graft donor. The bases are TGCGCCAGCAGCTTGGACCCATTTCAGAAGGCTAATGAAAAACTGTTTTTT. It translates to CASSLDPFQKANEKLFF. The variable domain in full, with residues beyond the CDR3 obtained from the reference TRBV5-1 and TRBJ1-4 genes, is KAGVTQTPRYLIKTRGQQVTLSCSPISGHRSVSWYQQTPGQGLQFLFEYFSETQRNKGNFPGRFSGRQFSNSRSEMNVSTLELGDSALYLCASSLDPFQKANEKLFFGSGTQLSVL.